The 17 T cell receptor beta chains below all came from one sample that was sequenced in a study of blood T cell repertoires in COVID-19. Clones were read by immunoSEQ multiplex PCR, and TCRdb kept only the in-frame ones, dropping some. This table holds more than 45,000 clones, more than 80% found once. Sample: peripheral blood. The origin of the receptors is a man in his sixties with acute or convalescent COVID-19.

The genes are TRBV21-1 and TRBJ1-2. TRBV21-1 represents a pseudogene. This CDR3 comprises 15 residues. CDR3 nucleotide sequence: TGTGCCAGCAGCAAAGTGGAGGGACCCAACTATGGCTACACCTTC. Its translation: CASSKVEGPNYGYTF.

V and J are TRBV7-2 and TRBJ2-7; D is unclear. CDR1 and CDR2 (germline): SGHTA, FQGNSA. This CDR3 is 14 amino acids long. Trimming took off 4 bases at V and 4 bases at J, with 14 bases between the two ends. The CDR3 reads CASSSSLGRYEQYF. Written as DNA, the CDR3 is TGTGCCAGCAGCTCCTCGCTAGGTAGATACGAGCAGTACTTC.

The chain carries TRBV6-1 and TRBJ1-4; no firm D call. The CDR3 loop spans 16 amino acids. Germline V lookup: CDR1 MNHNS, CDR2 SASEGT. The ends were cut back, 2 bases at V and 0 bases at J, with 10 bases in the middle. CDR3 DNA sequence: TGTGCCAGCAGTGAAATTGCCAGTGCAACTAATGAAAAACTGTTTTTT. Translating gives CASSEIASATNEKLFF.

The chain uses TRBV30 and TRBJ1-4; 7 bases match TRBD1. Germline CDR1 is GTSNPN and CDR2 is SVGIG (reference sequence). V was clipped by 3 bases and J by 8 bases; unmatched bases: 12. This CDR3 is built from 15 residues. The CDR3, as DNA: TGTGCCTGGAGGGACACCGGGACAGCAGTCGAAAAACTGTTTTTT. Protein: CAWRDTGTAVEKLFF.

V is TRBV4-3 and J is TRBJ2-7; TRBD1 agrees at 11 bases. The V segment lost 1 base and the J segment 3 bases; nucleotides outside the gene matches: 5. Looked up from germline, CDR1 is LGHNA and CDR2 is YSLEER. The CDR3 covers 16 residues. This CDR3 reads CASSQGRDRGNYEQYF. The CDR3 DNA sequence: TGCGCCAGCAGCCAAGGGCGGGACAGGGGGAACTACGAGCAGTACTTC.

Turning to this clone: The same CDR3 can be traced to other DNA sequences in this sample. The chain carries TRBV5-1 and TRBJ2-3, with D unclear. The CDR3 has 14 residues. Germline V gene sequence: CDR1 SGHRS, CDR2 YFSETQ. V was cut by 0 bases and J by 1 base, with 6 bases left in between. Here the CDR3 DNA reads TGCGCCAGCAGCTTGGGTCCGGGCACAGATACGCAGTATTTT. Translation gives CASSLGPGTDTQYF.

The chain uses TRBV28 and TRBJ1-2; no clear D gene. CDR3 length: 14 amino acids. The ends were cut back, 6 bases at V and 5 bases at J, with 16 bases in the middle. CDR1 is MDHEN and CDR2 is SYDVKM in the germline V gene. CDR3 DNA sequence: TGTGCCAGCAGGGAGGGCCACGGGGAGTATGGCTACACCTTC. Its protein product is CASREGHGEYGYTF.

The CDR3 DNA is TGCGCCAGCAGCAGTGGGACAGGGGACGAAGAGACCCAGTACTTC. Translated, it gives CASSSGTGDEETQYF. The chain is built from TRBV4-3 and TRBJ2-5; 10 bases agree with TRBD1. The CDR3 is 15 residues long. The junction had 6 bases not matched to a gene; V was cut back by 5 bases and J by 3 bases. Germline assignment: CDR1 LGHNA and CDR2 YSLEER.

This chain's CDR3 is CASSIRRGYQPQHF. The CDR3 DNA sequence: TGTGCCAGTAGTATACGCAGGGGTTATCAGCCCCAGCATTTT. The V gene is TRBV19, the J gene TRBJ1-5; D is perhaps TRBD1 (6 bases). In germline, CDR1 is LNHDA, CDR2 SQIVND (reference sequence). The V end lost 2 bases, the J end lost 5 bases, and 10 bases lay between the germline ends. The CDR3 has 14 amino acids.

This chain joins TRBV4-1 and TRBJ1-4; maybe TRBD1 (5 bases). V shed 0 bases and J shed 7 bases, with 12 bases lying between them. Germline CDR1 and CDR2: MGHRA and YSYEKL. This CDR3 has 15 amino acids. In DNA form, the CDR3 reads TGCGCCAGCAGCCAAGATGGGACTGGCGTTGAAAAACTGTTTTTT. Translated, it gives CASSQDGTGVEKLFF.

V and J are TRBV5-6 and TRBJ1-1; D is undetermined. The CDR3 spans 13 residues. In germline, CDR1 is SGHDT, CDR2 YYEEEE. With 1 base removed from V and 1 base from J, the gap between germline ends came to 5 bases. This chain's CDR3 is CASSLTGNTEAFF. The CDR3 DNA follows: TGTGCCAGCAGCTTGACGGGGAACACTGAAGCTTTCTTT.

The CDR3 DNA follows: TGCAGTGCCAGACTTGGAAACACCATATATTTT. It translates to CSARLGNTIYF. The V and J genes are TRBV20-1 and TRBJ1-3, with D unresolved. The germline gives CDR1 DFQATT, CDR2 SNEGSKA (reference sequence). This CDR3 is built from 11 residues. Trimming stripped 6 bases from V and 3 bases from J, with 6 bases between.

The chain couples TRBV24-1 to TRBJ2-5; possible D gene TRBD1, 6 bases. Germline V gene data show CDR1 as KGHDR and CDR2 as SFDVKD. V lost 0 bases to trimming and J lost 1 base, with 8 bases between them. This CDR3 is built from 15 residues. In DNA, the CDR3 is TGTGCCACCAGTGATTTGGGACAGAGCCAAGAGACCCAGTACTTC. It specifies CATSDLGQSQETQYF.

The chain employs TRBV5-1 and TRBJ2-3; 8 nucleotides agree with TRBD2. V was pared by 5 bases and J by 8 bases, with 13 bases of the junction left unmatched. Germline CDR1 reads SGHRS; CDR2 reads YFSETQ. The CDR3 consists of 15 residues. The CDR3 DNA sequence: TGCGCCAGCAGTCCCTTAGCGGGAACAGCTTCTACGCAGTATTTT. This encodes CASSPLAGTASTQYF.

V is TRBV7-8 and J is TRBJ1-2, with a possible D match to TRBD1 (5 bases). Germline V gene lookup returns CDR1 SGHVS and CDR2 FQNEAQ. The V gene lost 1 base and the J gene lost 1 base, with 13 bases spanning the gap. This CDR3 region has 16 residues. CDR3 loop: CASSLVAGELNYGYTF. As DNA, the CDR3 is TGTGCCAGCAGCTTAGTGGCGGGGGAACTTAACTATGGCTACACCTTC.

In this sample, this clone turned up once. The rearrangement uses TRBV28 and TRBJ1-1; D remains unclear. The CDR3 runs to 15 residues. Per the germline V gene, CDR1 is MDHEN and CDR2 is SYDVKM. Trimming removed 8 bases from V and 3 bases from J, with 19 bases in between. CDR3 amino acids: CASPPPAGRDTEAFF. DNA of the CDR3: TGTGCCAGCCCTCCGCCGGCAGGCCGAGACACTGAAGCTTTCTTT.

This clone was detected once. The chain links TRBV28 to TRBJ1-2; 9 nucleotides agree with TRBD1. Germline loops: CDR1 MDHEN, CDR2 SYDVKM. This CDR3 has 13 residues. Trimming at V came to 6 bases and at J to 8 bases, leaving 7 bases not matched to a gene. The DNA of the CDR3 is TGTGCCAGCAGGGCGAGGGACAGGGAGGGCTACACCTTC. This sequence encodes CASRARDREGYTF.